This TCR beta chain derives from a study of neurological immune-mediated disorders. One entry per CDR3 protein results from TCRdb running MiXCR on the 5' RACE reads. The top ten hold under 6% of the sample, which has just over 50,000 distinct CDR3 sequences, approximately 3.5% seen once. This clonotype was seen more than once but under ten times. A much bigger clone sits one base away, suggesting this may be a read error. The receptor's source is a man between 35 and 55 years old with multiple sclerosis. Source material: PBMCs.

The CDR3 nucleotides read TGTGCCAGCGGCCAACAGGGAATGAGAGCCAAAGTCCTGACTTTC. Protein: CASGQQGMRAKVLTF. The J gene is TRBJ2-6, the V gene TRBV6-1, with D possibly matching TRBD1 (6 bases). Germline-derived CDR1 and CDR2 are MNHNS and SASEGT. The CDR3 length is 15 residues.